A selection of T cell receptor beta chains follows, all from one sample in a study of blood T cell repertoires in COVID-19. Data came from immunoSEQ multiplex PCR; TCRdb stores just in-frame clones and leaves some out. Among approximately 260,000 clones, just over 90% were seen once, and the ten largest hold 1.5% to 2%. Sequenced: PBMCs or T cells enriched from blood (not recorded which). All receptors derive from a woman aged 18-30 years who had recovered from COVID-19. CDR3s include the opening cysteine and the closing phenylalanine or tryptophan. Each record gives: CDR3 protein, J gene, V gene, CDR3 length, clone size. Only part of the rows carry a size: once, few, many, or a class if the clone is expanded.

CDR3aa: CASSRGQRYTQYF; j_gene: TRBJ2-3; v_gene: TRBV3-1/TRBV3-2; len: 13; abundance: .
CDR3aa: CASSPSGTTDTQYF; j_gene: TRBJ2-3; v_gene: TRBV5-4; len: 14; abundance: .
CDR3aa: CASSIRTGSEETF; j_gene: TRBJ2-6; v_gene: TRBV7-9; len: 13; abundance: .
CDR3aa: CASRRRGRAQDTQYF; j_gene: TRBJ2-3; v_gene: TRBV7-2; len: 15; abundance: .
CDR3aa: CASSDTGPNYGYTF; j_gene: TRBJ1-2; v_gene: TRBV9; len: 14; abundance: .
CDR3aa: CASSIDRNSGANVLTF; j_gene: TRBJ2-6; v_gene: TRBV19; len: 16; abundance: .
CDR3aa: CATSREGPRTGELFF; j_gene: TRBJ2-2; v_gene: TRBV15; len: 15; abundance: .
CDR3aa: CASRRTGGLPTLVDEQFF; j_gene: TRBJ2-1; v_gene: TRBV2; len: 18; abundance: .
CDR3aa: CASSQSRRQGFNEKLFF; j_gene: TRBJ1-4; v_gene: TRBV3-1/TRBV3-2; len: 17; abundance: .
CDR3aa: CASSLVQAGELFF; j_gene: TRBJ2-2; v_gene: TRBV7-2; len: 13; abundance: .
CDR3aa: CASSSGTTSPTEAFF; j_gene: TRBJ1-1; v_gene: TRBV5-1; len: 15; abundance: .
CDR3aa: CASRGQGGGNTIYF; j_gene: TRBJ1-3; v_gene: TRBV4-2; len: 14; abundance: .
CDR3aa: CASFKGLNTGELFF; j_gene: TRBJ2-2; v_gene: TRBV6-6; len: 14; abundance: .
CDR3aa: CASSLRGTPTYEQYF; j_gene: TRBJ2-7; v_gene: TRBV27; len: 15; abundance: .
CDR3aa: CASSSGPWQYF; j_gene: TRBJ2-7; v_gene: TRBV7-9; len: 11; abundance: .
CDR3aa: CASSQEAGTGVEKLFF; j_gene: TRBJ1-4; v_gene: TRBV4-2; len: 16; abundance: .
CDR3aa: CASSSFTGPRGNTIYF; j_gene: TRBJ1-3; v_gene: TRBV4-1; len: 16; abundance: .
CDR3aa: CASSPSEKPTDTQYF; j_gene: TRBJ2-3; v_gene: TRBV7-8; len: 15; abundance: .
CDR3aa: CANTLGTRNTEAFF; j_gene: TRBJ1-1; v_gene: TRBV2; len: 14; abundance: once
CDR3aa: CATTAGDEQYF; j_gene: TRBJ2-7; v_gene: TRBV24-1; len: 11; abundance: .
CDR3aa: CASSPGGVWHEKLFF; j_gene: TRBJ1-4; v_gene: TRBV27; len: 15; abundance: few
CDR3aa: CASSQDLAGQNYGYTF; j_gene: TRBJ1-2; v_gene: TRBV4-1; len: 16; abundance: .
CDR3aa: CSASRQASSTDTQYF; j_gene: TRBJ2-3; v_gene: TRBV20-1; len: 15; abundance: few
CDR3aa: CASRPGTGKGENYGYTF; j_gene: TRBJ1-2; v_gene: TRBV19; len: 17; abundance: .
CDR3aa: CASSDGVYGYTF; j_gene: TRBJ1-2; v_gene: TRBV11-2; len: 12; abundance: .
CDR3aa: CASSEFNSDTGELFF; j_gene: TRBJ2-2; v_gene: TRBV25-1; len: 15; abundance: .
CDR3aa: CASSLNGGVNNSPLHF; j_gene: TRBJ1-6; v_gene: TRBV7-2; len: 16; abundance: .
CDR3aa: CATSDSGRTSGSGGETQYF; j_gene: TRBJ2-5; v_gene: TRBV24-1; len: 19; abundance: once
CDR3aa: CASSYSQGIYGYTF; j_gene: TRBJ1-2; v_gene: TRBV6-5; len: 14; abundance: .
CDR3aa: CASSDDIGQGGGKLFF; j_gene: TRBJ1-4; v_gene: TRBV2; len: 16; abundance: .
CDR3aa: CASSRMGQHQPQHF; j_gene: TRBJ1-5; v_gene: TRBV14; len: 14; abundance: .
CDR3aa: CASSLTSGGAETQYF; j_gene: TRBJ2-5; v_gene: TRBV6-2/TRBV6-3; len: 15; abundance: .
CDR3aa: CASSFGVPDGVKEYRNTIYF; j_gene: TRBJ1-3; v_gene: TRBV5-1; len: 20; abundance: .
CDR3aa: CASSFNRGEQYF; j_gene: TRBJ2-7; v_gene: TRBV7-9; len: 12; abundance: .
CDR3aa: CASSFLGALDKWSNYGYTF; j_gene: TRBJ1-2; v_gene: TRBV28; len: 19; abundance: .
CDR3aa: CASSVTAEPHNSPLHF; j_gene: TRBJ1-6; v_gene: TRBV7-6; len: 16; abundance: .
CDR3aa: CASSQDEKAGGQNTEAFF; j_gene: TRBJ1-1; v_gene: TRBV14; len: 18; abundance: .
CDR3aa: CASSLIRTGSSYNEQFF; j_gene: TRBJ2-1; v_gene: TRBV7-2; len: 17; abundance: .
CDR3aa: CASSYPHPSAPQYF; j_gene: TRBJ2-7; v_gene: TRBV3-1/TRBV3-2; len: 14; abundance: few
CDR3aa: CASSYEQGTGNEQFF; j_gene: TRBJ2-1; v_gene: TRBV6-6; len: 15; abundance: many
CDR3aa: CASSLSTGSGTEAFF; j_gene: TRBJ1-1; v_gene: TRBV5-1; len: 15; abundance: .
CDR3aa: CASSLTGTANEKLFF; j_gene: TRBJ1-4; v_gene: TRBV5-1; len: 15; abundance: .
CDR3aa: CASSEEPTVSPLHF; j_gene: TRBJ1-6; v_gene: TRBV6-1; len: 14; abundance: .
CDR3aa: CASSFSVNTEAFF; j_gene: TRBJ1-1; v_gene: TRBV7-3; len: 13; abundance: .
CDR3aa: CASTGPEGEQFF; j_gene: TRBJ2-1; v_gene: TRBV12-3/TRBV12-4; len: 12; abundance: once
CDR3aa: CASSFDRASSYGYTF; j_gene: TRBJ1-2; v_gene: TRBV27; len: 15; abundance: .
CDR3aa: CASSVAPRTYEQYF; j_gene: TRBJ2-7; v_gene: TRBV9; len: 14; abundance: .
CDR3aa: CASSGPAALFSGNTIYF; j_gene: TRBJ1-3; v_gene: TRBV18; len: 17; abundance: .
CDR3aa: CASSGGQGSYEQYF; j_gene: TRBJ2-7; v_gene: TRBV5-1; len: 14; abundance: .
CDR3aa: CASSSRTRGGYEQYF; j_gene: TRBJ2-7; v_gene: TRBV6-5; len: 15; abundance: .
CDR3aa: CASSRNRNTEAFF; j_gene: TRBJ1-1; v_gene: TRBV18; len: 13; abundance: .
CDR3aa: CASSLTDRGLAGNTIYF; j_gene: TRBJ1-3; v_gene: TRBV7-8; len: 17; abundance: .
CDR3aa: CASSSPDRGGFF; j_gene: TRBJ2-1; v_gene: TRBV28; len: 12; abundance: .
CDR3aa: CASSLLAGEQYF; j_gene: TRBJ2-7; v_gene: TRBV12-3/TRBV12-4; len: 12; abundance: .
CDR3aa: CASSSDRAVNQPQHF; j_gene: TRBJ1-5; v_gene: TRBV7-8; len: 15; abundance: .